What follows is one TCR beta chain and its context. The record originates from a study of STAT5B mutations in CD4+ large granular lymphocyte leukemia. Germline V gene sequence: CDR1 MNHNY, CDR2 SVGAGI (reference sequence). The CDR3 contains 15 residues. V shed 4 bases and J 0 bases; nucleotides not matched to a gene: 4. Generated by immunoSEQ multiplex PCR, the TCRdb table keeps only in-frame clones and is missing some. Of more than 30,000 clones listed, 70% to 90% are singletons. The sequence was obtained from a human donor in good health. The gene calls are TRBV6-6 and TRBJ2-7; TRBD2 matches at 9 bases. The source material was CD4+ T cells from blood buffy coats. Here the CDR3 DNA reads TGTGCCAGCAGTTCTCATAGCGGGAGCTCCTACGAGCAGTACTTC. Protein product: CASSSHSGSSYEQYF.